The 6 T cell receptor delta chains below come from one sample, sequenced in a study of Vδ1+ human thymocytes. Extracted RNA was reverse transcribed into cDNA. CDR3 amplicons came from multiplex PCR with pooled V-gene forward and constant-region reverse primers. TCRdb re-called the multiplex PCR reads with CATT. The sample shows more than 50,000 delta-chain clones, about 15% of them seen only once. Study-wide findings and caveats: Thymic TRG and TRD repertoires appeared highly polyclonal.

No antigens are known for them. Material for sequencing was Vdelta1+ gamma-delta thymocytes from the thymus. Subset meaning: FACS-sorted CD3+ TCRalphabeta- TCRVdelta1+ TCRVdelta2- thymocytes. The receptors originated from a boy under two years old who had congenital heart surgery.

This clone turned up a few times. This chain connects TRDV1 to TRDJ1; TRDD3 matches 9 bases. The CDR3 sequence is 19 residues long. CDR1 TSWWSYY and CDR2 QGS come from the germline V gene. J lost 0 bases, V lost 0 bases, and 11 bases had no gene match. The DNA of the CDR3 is TGTGCTCTTGGGGAACTTCGTATGTACTGGGGGACCCACACCGATAAACTCATCTTT. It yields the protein CALGELRMYWGTHTDKLIF.

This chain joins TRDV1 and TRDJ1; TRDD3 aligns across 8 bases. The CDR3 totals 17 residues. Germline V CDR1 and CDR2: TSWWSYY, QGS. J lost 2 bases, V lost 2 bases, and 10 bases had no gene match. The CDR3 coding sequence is TGTGCTCTTGGGGAAGGCCGTCTCTGGGGGAATACCGATAAACTCATCTTT. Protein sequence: CALGEGRLWGNTDKLIF.

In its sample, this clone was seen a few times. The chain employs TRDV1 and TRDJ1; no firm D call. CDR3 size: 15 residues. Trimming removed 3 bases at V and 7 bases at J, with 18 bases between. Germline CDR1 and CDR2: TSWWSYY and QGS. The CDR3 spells CALGEFSARFSKLIF. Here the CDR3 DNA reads TGTGCTCTTGGGGAGTTCTCCGCACGTTTTAGTAAACTCATCTTT.

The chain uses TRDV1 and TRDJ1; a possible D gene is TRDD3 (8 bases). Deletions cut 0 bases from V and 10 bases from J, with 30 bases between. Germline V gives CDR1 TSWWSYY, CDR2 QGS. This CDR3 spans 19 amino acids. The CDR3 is CALGELVSYAGGACHRLIF. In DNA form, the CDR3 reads TGTGCTCTTGGGGAACTAGTTTCCTACGCTGGGGGAGCGTGCCACAGACTCATCTTT.

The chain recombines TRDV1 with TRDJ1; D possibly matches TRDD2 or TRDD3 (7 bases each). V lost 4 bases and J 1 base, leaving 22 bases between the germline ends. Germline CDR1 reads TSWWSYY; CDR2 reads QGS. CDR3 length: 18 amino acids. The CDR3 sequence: CALGGFLLGPSGTDKLIF. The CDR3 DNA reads TGTGCTCTTGGGGGTTTCCTACTGGGGCCGTCTGGCACCGATAAACTCATCTTT.

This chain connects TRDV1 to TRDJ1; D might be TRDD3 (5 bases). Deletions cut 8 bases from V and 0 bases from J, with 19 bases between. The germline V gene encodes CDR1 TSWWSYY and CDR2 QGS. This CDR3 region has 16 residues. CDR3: CALSGLSGAYTDKLIF. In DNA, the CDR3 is TGTGCTCTTAGTGGACTTTCGGGGGCCTACACCGATAAACTCATCTTT.